Below, 3 T cell receptor beta chains from the same sample are listed, as sequenced in a study of regulatory T cells in long-lasting Graves disease (dated by TCRdb to the early 2020s). The time point tag for this specimen amounts to: newly diagnosed GD, antithyroid drugs for less than 3 months. For both TCR sequencing and RNA sequencing, RNA was extracted from PBMCs in TRIzol. Library prep was done by multiplex PCR. Reads for this sample came from an Illumina HiSeq 4000. CDR3 regions were amplified by Arm-PCR with iRepertoire HTBI primers to construct TCR beta libraries. TCRdb cleaned the public reads at Q25 with fastp, built clones with MiXCR and kept in-frame beta chains. A single entry per CDR3 protein holds the most common genes and DNA from its merged rows. This sample comprises about 430,000 distinct CDR3 sequences, about 15% of them detected only once. 7.8% of the sample belongs to the ten largest clones.

This sample also appeared in a second study, on T cells in Graves' hyperthyroidism and ophthalmopathy.

The material sequenced was peripheral blood mononuclear cells (PBMCs), taken at new diagnosis, from a patient treated with antithyroid drugs. All receptors come from a woman aged 40 to 50 with Graves disease. Donor details come from another sample of the same person, matched by shared clones.

This clonotype appeared many times. The CDR3 DNA reads as TGTGCCAGCAGTGAAGGCCCGAGACGGTTATACGAGCAGTACTTC. It specifies CASSEGPRRLYEQYF. The chain is built from TRBV2 and TRBJ2-7, with no clear D. Trimming removed 1 base at V and 4 bases at J, with 14 bases between. This CDR3 has 15 residues. The V gene's germline CDR1 is SNHLY and CDR2 FYNNEI.

This clonotype was seen repeatedly, ten times or more. The rearrangement uses TRBV20-1 and TRBJ2-7, with 8 bases identical to TRBD2. V lost 4 bases to trimming and J lost 1 base; unmatched junction nucleotides: 3. This CDR3 has 13 amino acids. The V gene's germline CDR1 is DFQATT and CDR2 SNEGSKA (reference sequence). This chain's CDR3 is CSAMGTSSYEQYF. The DNA for the CDR3 is TGCAGTGCTATGGGGACTAGTTCCTACGAGCAGTACTTC.

This clonotype was counted ten times or more. This sequence joins TRBV9 and TRBJ2-3; D perhaps matches TRBD1 (5 bases). CDR3 size: 13 residues. Germline V CDR1 and CDR2: SGDLS, YYNGEE. V lost 4 bases and J lost 6, with 12 bases in between. The CDR3 spells CASSPWGSDTQYF. The CDR3 DNA sequence: TGTGCCAGCAGCCCTTGGGGCAGTGATACGCAGTATTTT.